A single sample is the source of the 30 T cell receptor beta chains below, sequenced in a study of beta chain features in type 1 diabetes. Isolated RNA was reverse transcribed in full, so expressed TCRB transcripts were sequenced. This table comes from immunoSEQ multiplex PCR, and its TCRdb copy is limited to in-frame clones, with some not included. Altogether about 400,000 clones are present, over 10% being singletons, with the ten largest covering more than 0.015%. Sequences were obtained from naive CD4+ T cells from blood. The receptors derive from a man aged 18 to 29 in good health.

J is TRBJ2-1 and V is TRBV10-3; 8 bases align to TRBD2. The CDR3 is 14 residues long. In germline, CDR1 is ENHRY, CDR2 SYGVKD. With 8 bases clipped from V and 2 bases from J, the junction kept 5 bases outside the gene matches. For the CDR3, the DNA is TGTGCCATCCGAACTAGCGGTCCCTACAATGAGCAGTTCTTC. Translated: CAIRTSGPYNEQFF.

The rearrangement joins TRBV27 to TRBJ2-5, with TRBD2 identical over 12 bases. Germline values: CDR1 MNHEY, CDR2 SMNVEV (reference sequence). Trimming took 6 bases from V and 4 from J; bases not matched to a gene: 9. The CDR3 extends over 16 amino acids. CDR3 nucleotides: TGTGCCAGCAGACGATCTAGCGGGGGGGCCGGAGAGACCCAGTACTTC. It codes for CASRRSSGGAGETQYF.

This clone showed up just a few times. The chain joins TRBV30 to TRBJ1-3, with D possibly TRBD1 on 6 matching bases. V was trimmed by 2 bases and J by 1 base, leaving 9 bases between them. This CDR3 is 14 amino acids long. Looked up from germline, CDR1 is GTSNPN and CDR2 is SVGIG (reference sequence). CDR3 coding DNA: TGTGCCTGGAGTCTACAGGGATCTGGAAACACCATATATTTT. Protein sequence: CAWSLQGSGNTIYF.

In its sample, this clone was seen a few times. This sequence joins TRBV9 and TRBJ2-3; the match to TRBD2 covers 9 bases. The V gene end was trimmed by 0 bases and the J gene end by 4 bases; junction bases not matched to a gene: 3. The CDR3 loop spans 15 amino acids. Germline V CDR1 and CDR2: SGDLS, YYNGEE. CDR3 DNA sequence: TGTGCCAGCAGCGTAGGGCCTAGCGGGGCAGATACGCAGTATTTT. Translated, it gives CASSVGPSGADTQYF.

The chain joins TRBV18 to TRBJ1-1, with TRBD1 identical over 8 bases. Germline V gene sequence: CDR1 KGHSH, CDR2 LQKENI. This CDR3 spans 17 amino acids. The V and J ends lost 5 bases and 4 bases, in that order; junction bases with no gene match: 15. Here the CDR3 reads CASSRDRGTNRGTEAFF. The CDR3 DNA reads TGTGCCAGCTCAAGAGACAGGGGAACAAATCGGGGCACTGAAGCTTTCTTT.

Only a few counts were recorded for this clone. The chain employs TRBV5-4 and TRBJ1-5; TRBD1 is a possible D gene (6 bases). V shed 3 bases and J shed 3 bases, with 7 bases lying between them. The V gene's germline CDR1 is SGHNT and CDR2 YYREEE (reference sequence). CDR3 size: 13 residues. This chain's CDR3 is CASSWDINQPQHF. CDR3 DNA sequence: TGTGCCAGCAGCTGGGACATCAATCAGCCCCAGCATTTT.

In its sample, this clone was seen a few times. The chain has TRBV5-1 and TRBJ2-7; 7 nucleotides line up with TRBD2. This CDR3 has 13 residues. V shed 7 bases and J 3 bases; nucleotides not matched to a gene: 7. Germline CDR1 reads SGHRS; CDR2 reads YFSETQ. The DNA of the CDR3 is TGCGCCAGCGCACTAGCGTCCCACTACGAGCAGTACTTC. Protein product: CASALASHYEQYF.

DNA of the CDR3: TGTGCCAGCAGCTCGGCCGCGGTCGGCGAGCAGTTCTTC. Translating gives CASSSAAVGEQFF. This rearrangement joins TRBV11-3 to TRBJ2-1; D remains unclear. Trimming stripped 4 bases from V and 10 bases from J, with 14 bases between. There are 13 residues in the CDR3. Germline V gene data show CDR1 as SGHNT and CDR2 as YENEEA.

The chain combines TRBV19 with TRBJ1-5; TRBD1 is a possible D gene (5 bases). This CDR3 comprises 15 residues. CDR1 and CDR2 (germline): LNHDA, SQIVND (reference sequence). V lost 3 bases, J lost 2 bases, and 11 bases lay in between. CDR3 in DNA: TGTGCCAGTAGTATCGGGCAGGGCGGCAATCAGCCCCAGCATTTT. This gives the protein CASSIGQGGNQPQHF. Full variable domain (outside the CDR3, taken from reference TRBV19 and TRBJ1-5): DGGITQSPKYLFRKEGQNVTLSCEQNLNHDAMYWYRQDPGQGLRLIYYSQIVNDFQKGDIAEGYSVSREKKESFPLTVTSAQKNPTAFYLCASSIGQGGNQPQHFGDGTRLSIL.

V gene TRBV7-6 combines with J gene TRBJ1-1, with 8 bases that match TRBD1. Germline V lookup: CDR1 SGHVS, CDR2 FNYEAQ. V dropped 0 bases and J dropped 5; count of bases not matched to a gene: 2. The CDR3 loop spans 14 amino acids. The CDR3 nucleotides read TGTGCCAGCAGCTTAGCGACAGGGGAAACTGAAGCTTTCTTT. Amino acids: CASSLATGETEAFF. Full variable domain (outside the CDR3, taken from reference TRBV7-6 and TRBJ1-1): GAGVSQSPRYKVTKRGQDVALRCDPISGHVSLYWYRQALGQGPEFLTYFNYEAQQDKSGLPNDRFSAERPEGSISTLTIQRTEQRDSAMYRCASSLATGETEAFFGQGTRLTVV.

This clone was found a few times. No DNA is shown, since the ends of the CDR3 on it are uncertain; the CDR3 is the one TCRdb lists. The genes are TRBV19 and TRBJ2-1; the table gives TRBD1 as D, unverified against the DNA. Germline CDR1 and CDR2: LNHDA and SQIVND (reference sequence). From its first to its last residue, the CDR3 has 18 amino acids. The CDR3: CASSMGLRARGRWNEQFF.

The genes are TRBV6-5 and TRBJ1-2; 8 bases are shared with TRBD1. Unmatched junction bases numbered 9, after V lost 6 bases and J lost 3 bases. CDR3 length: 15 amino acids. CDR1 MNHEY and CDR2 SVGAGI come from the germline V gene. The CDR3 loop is CASSRQGLVDYGYTF. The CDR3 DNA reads TGTGCCAGCAGCCGACAGGGGTTAGTGGACTATGGCTACACCTTC.

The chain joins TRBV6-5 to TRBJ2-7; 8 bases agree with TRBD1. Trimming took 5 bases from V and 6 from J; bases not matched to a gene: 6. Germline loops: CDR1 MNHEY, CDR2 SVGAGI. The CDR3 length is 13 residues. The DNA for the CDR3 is TGTGCCAGCAGTCGGACAGGGTCGGGCGAGCAGTACTTC. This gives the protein CASSRTGSGEQYF.

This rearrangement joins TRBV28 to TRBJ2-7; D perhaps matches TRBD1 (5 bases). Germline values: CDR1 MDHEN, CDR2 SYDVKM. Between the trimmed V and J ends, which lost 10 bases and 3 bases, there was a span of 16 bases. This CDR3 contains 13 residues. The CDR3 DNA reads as TGTGCCACCAACGTCGGACATCTCTACGAGCAGTACTTC. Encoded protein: CATNVGHLYEQYF.

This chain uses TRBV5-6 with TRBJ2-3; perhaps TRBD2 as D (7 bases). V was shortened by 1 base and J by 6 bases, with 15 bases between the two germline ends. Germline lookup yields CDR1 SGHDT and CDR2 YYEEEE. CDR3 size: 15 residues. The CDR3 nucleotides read TGTGCCAGCAGCTTGTTAGAGGGGGGGCGGGATACGCAGTATTTT. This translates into CASSLLEGGRDTQYF. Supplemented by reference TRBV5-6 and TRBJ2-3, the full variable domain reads DAGVTQSPTHLIKTRGQQVTLRCSPKSGHDTVSWYQQALGQGPQFIFQYYEEEERQRGNFPDRFSGHQFPNYSSELNVNALLLGDSALYLCASSLLEGGRDTQYFGPGTRLTVL.

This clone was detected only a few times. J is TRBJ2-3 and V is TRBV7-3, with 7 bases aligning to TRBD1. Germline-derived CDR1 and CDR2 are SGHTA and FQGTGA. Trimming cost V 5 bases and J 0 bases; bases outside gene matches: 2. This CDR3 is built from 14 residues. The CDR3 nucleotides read TGTGCCAGCAGCCCGACAGGGAGCACAGATACGCAGTATTTT. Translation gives CASSPTGSTDTQYF.

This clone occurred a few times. CDR3 sequence (DNA): TGCGCCAGCAGCTCCGGAGGAAACAGGGGAAGCTACGAGCAGTACTTC. Protein sequence: CASSSGGNRGSYEQYF. This sequence joins TRBV5-1 and TRBJ2-7; 7 nucleotides align to TRBD1. The CDR3 totals 16 residues. The junction had 12 bases not matched to a gene; V was cut back by 3 bases and J by 3 bases. Looked up from germline, CDR1 is SGHRS and CDR2 is YFSETQ.

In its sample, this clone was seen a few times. The CDR3 sequence is CASQGRGPGADTQYF. CDR3 coding DNA: TGTGCCAGCCAGGGACGGGGCCCGGGGGCAGATACGCAGTATTTT. The chain couples TRBV7-2 to TRBJ2-3, with D possibly TRBD2 on 6 matching bases. Trimming removed 8 bases at V and 4 bases at J, with 19 bases between. The CDR3 totals 15 residues. CDR1 SGHTA and CDR2 FQGNSA come from the germline V gene.

CDR3 nucleotides: TGTGCCAGCAGCTTAGTGTCGGGGGGAACAGCTAATGAAAAACTGTTTTTT. Amino acid sequence: CASSLVSGGTANEKLFF. V usage is TRBV7-6 and J usage is TRBJ1-4; D perhaps matches TRBD1 (5 bases). Trimming left V 1 base short and J 3 bases short, with 15 bases between. CDR1 SGHVS and CDR2 FNYEAQ come from the germline V gene. This CDR3 spans 17 amino acids.

The chain's CDR3 is CASLESTNTGELFF. DNA of the CDR3: TGTGCCAGCTTAGAGTCGACGAACACCGGGGAGCTGTTTTTT. This rearrangement joins TRBV7-2 to TRBJ2-2; D uncertain. V lost 8 bases and J lost 0, with 10 bases in between. CDR1 is SGHTA, CDR2 FQGNSA, per germline. The CDR3 runs to 14 residues.

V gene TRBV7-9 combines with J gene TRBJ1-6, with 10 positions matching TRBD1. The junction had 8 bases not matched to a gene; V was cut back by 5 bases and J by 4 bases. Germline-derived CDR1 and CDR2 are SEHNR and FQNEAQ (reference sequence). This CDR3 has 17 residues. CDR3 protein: CASSPGTGAQYNSPLHF. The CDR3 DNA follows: TGTGCCAGCAGCCCGGGGACAGGGGCTCAATATAATTCACCCCTCCACTTT.

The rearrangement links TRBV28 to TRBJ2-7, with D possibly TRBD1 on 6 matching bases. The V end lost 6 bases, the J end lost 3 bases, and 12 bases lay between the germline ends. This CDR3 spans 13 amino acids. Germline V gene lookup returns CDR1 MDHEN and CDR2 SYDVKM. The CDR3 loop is CASRSDSLYEQYF. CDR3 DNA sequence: TGTGCCAGCAGGTCGGACAGCCTCTACGAGCAGTACTTC.

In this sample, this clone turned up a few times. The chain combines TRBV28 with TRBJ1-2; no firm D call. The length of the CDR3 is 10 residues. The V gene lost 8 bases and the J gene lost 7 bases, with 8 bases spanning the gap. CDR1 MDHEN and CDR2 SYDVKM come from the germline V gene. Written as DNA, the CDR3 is TGTGCCAGCTCGGGTTTTGGCTACACCTTC. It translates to CASSGFGYTF.

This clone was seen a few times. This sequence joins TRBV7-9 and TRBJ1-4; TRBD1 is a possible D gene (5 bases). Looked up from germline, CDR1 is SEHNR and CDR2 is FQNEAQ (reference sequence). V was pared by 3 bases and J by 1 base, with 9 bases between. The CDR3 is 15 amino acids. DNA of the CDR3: TGTGCCAGCAGCTTGGCGACAGAAACTAATGAAAAACTGTTTTTT. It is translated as CASSLATETNEKLFF.

The CDR3 protein is CASSALKTGGSIWGYTF. CDR3 DNA sequence: TGTGCCAGCAGCGCCCTGAAAACAGGGGGAAGTATATGGGGCTACACCTTC. The V gene is TRBV9, the J gene TRBJ1-2; 8 bases are a match to TRBD1. This CDR3 is 17 amino acids long. Germline V gives CDR1 SGDLS, CDR2 YYNGEE. V gave up 3 bases and J gave up 8 bases; unmatched junction bases: 18.

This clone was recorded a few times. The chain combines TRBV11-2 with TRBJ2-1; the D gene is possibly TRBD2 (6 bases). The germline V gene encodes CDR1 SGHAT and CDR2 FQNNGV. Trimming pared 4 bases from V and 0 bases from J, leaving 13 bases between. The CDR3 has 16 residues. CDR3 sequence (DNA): TGTGCCAGCAGCTCCACGCGGGGATACTCCTACAATGAGCAGTTCTTC. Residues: CASSSTRGYSYNEQFF.

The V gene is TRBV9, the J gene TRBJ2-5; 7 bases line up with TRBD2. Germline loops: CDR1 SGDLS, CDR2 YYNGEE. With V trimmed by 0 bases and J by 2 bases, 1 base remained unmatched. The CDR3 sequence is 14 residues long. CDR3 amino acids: CASSVASGQETQYF. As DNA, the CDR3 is TGTGCCAGCAGCGTAGCTAGCGGTCAAGAGACCCAGTACTTC.

The CDR3, as DNA: TGTGCCAGCAGTTTAACTCCGGGGGTCGGATTGGAGACCCAGTACTTC. This codes for CASSLTPGVGLETQYF. V is TRBV28 and J is TRBJ2-5; TRBD2 might be the D (6 bases). The CDR3 length is 16 residues. Per germline, CDR1 MDHEN and CDR2 SYDVKM. V dropped 2 bases and J dropped 5 bases, with 18 bases sitting between them.

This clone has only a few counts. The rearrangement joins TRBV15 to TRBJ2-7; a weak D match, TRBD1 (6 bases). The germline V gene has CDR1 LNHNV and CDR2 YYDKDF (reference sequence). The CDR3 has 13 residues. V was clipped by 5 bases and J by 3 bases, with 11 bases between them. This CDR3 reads CATSLGQNYEQYF. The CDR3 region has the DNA TGTGCCACCAGCCTAGGACAGAACTACGAGCAGTACTTC.

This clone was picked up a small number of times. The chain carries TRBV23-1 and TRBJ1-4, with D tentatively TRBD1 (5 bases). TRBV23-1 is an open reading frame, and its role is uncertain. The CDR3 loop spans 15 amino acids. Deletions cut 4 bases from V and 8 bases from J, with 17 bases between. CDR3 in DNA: TGCGCCAGCAGTCCCCCTCAAGGGGCGTCAGAAAAACTGTTTTTT. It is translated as CASSPPQGASEKLFF.